Shown below are 18 T cell receptor beta chains from a single sample sequenced in a study of T-cell memory formation after mild COVID-19. TCRdb reprocessed the 5' RACE reads with MiXCR, giving one entry per CDR3 protein. The repertoire holds tens of thousands of distinct CDR3 sequences, about a sixth seen once, with roughly 33% in the top ten. Sequencing was carried out using PBMCs or a T cell subset sorted from them (not recorded which). The receptors shown here come from an adult woman who had mild COVID-19 (a few samples of this study predate the infection). Cell type and time point are not known.

The sample holds a few counts of this clonotype. The V gene is TRBV9, the J gene TRBJ2-7, with D perhaps matching TRBD2 (6 bases). Trimming cost V 3 bases and J 4 bases, with 11 bases left between them. The CDR3 totals 13 residues. Germline V lookup: CDR1 SGDLS, CDR2 YYNGEE. The CDR3 DNA reads TGTGCCAGCAGCGCGGGGGTAGTTTACGAGCAGTACTTC. Its translation: CASSAGVVYEQYF.

The rearrangement joins TRBV27 to TRBJ2-1; 7 nucleotides agree with TRBD2. Germline-derived CDR1 and CDR2 are MNHEY and SMNVEV (reference sequence). This CDR3 is built from 12 residues. J lost 7 bases, V lost 6 bases, and 3 bases had no gene match. Here the CDR3 DNA reads TGTGCCAGCAGCGGGACTATTAATGAGCAGTTCTTC. This translates into CASSGTINEQFF.

This clonotype was detected only a few times. V and J are TRBV7-8 and TRBJ2-6; TRBD2 matches 7 bases. From germline, CDR1 is SGHVS and CDR2 FQNEAQ. This CDR3 comprises 19 residues. Germline trimming cut 4 bases from V and 1 base from J; bases unmatched to any gene: 13. The CDR3 DNA reads as TGTGCCAGCAGCTCCAACCTAGCGGAGACAGTTTCTGGGGCCAACGTCCTGACTTTC. Translating it yields CASSSNLAETVSGANVLTF.

V usage is TRBV19 and J usage is TRBJ2-2; D is uncertain. Trimming left V 3 bases short and J 4 bases short, with 24 bases between. Germline V gives CDR1 LNHDA, CDR2 SQIVND (reference sequence). This CDR3 has 19 residues. The CDR3 protein is CASSIWGIHRSQVTGELFF. The CDR3 nucleotides read TGTGCCAGTAGTATCTGGGGAATCCACCGTAGTCAGGTCACCGGGGAGCTGTTTTTT.

This sequence joins TRBV15 and TRBJ2-6, with D unclear. The CDR3 contains 15 residues. Between the trimmed V and J ends, which lost 3 bases and 3 bases, there was a span of 9 bases. Per germline, CDR1 LNHNV and CDR2 YYDKDF (reference sequence). The CDR3 sequence is CATSRSDGGANVLTF. The CDR3 DNA reads as TGTGCCACCAGCAGGTCTGACGGTGGGGCCAACGTCCTGACTTTC. The variable domain in full, completed from reference TRBV15 and TRBJ2-6, reads DAMVIQNPRYQVTQFGKPVTLSCSQTLNHNVMYWYQQKSSQAPKLLFHYYDKDFNNEADTPDNFQSRRPNTSFCFLDIRSPGLGDTAMYLCATSRSDGGANVLTFGAGSRLTVL.

This clonotype was seen many times. This rearrangement joins TRBV29-1 to TRBJ2-7; possibly TRBD1 or TRBD2 for D (5 bases each). This CDR3 comprises 12 residues. The V end was cut by 6 bases, the J end by 2 bases, with 11 bases between. CDR1 is SQVTM, CDR2 ANQGSEA, per germline. The CDR3 protein is CSVEDTAYEQYF. CDR3 coding DNA: TGCAGCGTGGAGGACACGGCCTACGAGCAGTACTTC.

V usage is TRBV5-1 and J usage is TRBJ2-5; TRBD2 is a possible D gene (5 bases). Trimming removed 0 bases from V and 5 bases from J, with 11 bases in between. Germline V gene sequence: CDR1 SGHRS, CDR2 YFSETQ. The CDR3 has 14 residues. In nucleotides, the CDR3 is TGCGCCAGCAGCTTGGGGACGGGGTACGAGACCCAGTACTTC. Protein product: CASSLGTGYETQYF. The complete variable domain, with remaining parts taken from reference TRBV5-1 and TRBJ2-5, reads KAGVTQTPRYLIKTRGQQVTLSCSPISGHRSVSWYQQTPGQGLQFLFEYFSETQRNKGNFPGRFSGRQFSNSRSEMNVSTLELGDSALYLCASSLGTGYETQYFGPGTRLLVL.

This chain uses TRBV12-3 or TRBV12-4 with TRBJ2-1; possibly TRBD2 for D (6 bases). The V gene lost 4 bases and the J gene lost 3 bases, with 13 bases spanning the gap. The CDR3 runs to 15 residues. The CDR3 reads CASSSPSGVYNEQFF. CDR3 DNA sequence: TGTGCCAGCAGTTCCCCCTCGGGAGTCTACAATGAGCAGTTCTTC.

In its sample, this clonotype was seen a few times. The rearrangement joins TRBV7-9 to TRBJ1-2; D unresolved. This CDR3 contains 13 residues. Germline V gene data show CDR1 as SEHNR and CDR2 as FQNEAQ (reference sequence). V lost 5 bases to trimming and J lost 3 bases, with 10 bases between them. The CDR3 spells CASSPPGDYGYTF. In DNA, the CDR3 is TGTGCCAGCAGCCCTCCGGGCGACTATGGCTACACCTTC.

This clonotype came up a few times. The chain has TRBV6-6 and TRBJ2-3; maybe TRBD2 (6 bases). V shed 7 bases and J shed 4 bases, with 15 bases lying between them. Germline V gives CDR1 MNHNY, CDR2 SVGAGI (reference sequence). The CDR3 is 14 amino acids. CDR3 DNA sequence: TGTGCCAGCATCGCTAGCGCCCGGCCAGATACGCAGTATTTT. Its translation is CASIASARPDTQYF.

This clonotype was detected only a few times. The chain joins TRBV5-6 to TRBJ2-1; D call uncertain. From germline, CDR1 is SGHDT and CDR2 YYEEEE. This CDR3 contains 15 residues. V lost 0 bases and J 0 bases, leaving 7 bases between the germline ends. As DNA, the CDR3 is TGTGCCAGCAGCTTGGATGGGATCTCCTACAATGAGCAGTTCTTC. This sequence encodes CASSLDGISYNEQFF. The full variable domain, with the rest looked up from reference TRBV5-6 and TRBJ2-1, is DAGVTQSPTHLIKTRGQQVTLRCSPKSGHDTVSWYQQALGQGPQFIFQYYEEEERQRGNFPDRFSGHQFPNYSSELNVNALLLGDSALYLCASSLDGISYNEQFFGPGTRLTVL.

This clonotype has more than one count but fewer than ten. The chain combines TRBV29-1 with TRBJ2-2, with D hard to call. Trimming removed 4 bases at V and 3 bases at J, with 9 bases between. Germline V gives CDR1 SQVTM, CDR2 ANQGSEA. The CDR3 sequence is 13 residues long. CDR3 DNA: TGCAGCGTTGTTGGGCTTCACACCGGGGAGCTGTTTTTT. It encodes CSVVGLHTGELFF.

The chain links TRBV29-1 to TRBJ2-7, with 7 nucleotides matching TRBD1. CDR3 length: 13 residues. Unmatched junction bases numbered 11, after V lost 5 bases and J lost 7 bases. Per the germline V gene, CDR1 is SQVTM and CDR2 is ANQGSEA. DNA for the CDR3: TGCAGCGTTTCTACAGGGGAGAAAGGGGAGCAGTACTTC. Translation: CSVSTGEKGEQYF.

The rearrangement links TRBV27 to TRBJ2-4; D remains ambiguous. Trimming cost V 5 bases and J 7 bases, with 6 bases left between them. CDR1 and CDR2 (germline): MNHEY, SMNVEV (reference sequence). This CDR3 has 11 residues. The CDR3 nucleotides are TGTGCCAGCAGTGACTGGAACATTCAGTACTTC. Protein: CASSDWNIQYF.

J is TRBJ2-1 and V is TRBV5-1; D call uncertain. Germline V lookup: CDR1 SGHRS, CDR2 YFSETQ. V gave up 3 bases and J gave up 3 bases, with 7 bases separating them. The CDR3 runs 13 residues. The CDR3 DNA is TGCGCCAGCAGCTCCCCTAACTACAATGAGCAGTTCTTC. This translates into CASSSPNYNEQFF.

This clonotype was seen a few times. The chain couples TRBV5-6 to TRBJ2-5; D might be TRBD1 or TRBD2, each matching 6 bases. V lost 1 base to trimming and J lost 1 base, with 14 bases between them. The CDR3 has 16 amino acids. Germline CDR1 reads SGHDT; CDR2 reads YYEEEE. CDR3 residues: CASSLSGDSIQETQYF. CDR3 nucleotides: TGTGCCAGCAGCTTGTCAGGGGACTCAATCCAAGAGACCCAGTACTTC.

The rearrangement uses TRBV24-1 and TRBJ1-2; D not certain. The CDR3 is made up of 14 amino acids. CDR1 is KGHDR and CDR2 is SFDVKD in the germline V gene. V was clipped by 4 bases and J by 0 bases, with 8 bases between them. The CDR3: CATSERRPNYGYTF. CDR3 nucleotides: TGTGCCACCAGTGAGAGGAGACCTAACTATGGCTACACCTTC.

The chain has TRBV7-9 and TRBJ2-5; possibly TRBD2 for D (5 bases). This CDR3 has 16 residues. Trimming cost V 4 bases and J 1 base, with 16 bases left between them. From germline, CDR1 is SEHNR and CDR2 FQNEAQ (reference sequence). Here the CDR3 reads CASSSMETNSQETQYF. The CDR3 region has the DNA TGTGCCAGCAGCTCCATGGAGACTAACTCCCAAGAGACCCAGTACTTC.